This entry describes one TCR beta chain. Its specificity is unknown. Sequencing was performed with immunoSEQ multiplex PCR; in TCRdb, only in-frame clones are kept and a portion is missing. The sample consists of about 33,000 clones, 72% of them appearing once. Documented time point: cycle 4 day 1 (C4D1), after 5 to 7 weeks of nivolumab. Relapses following autologous stem cell transplantation were seen in all patients, with brentuximab vedotin exposure varying. From germline, CDR1 is LGHNA and CDR2 YSLEER. The CDR3 is 14 residues long. The trim removed 3 bases at V and 3 bases at J, leaving 4 bases unmatched. The data were taken from a study of PD-1 blockade in classical Hodgkin lymphoma. Findings of the study overall: Before treatment, complete responders showed about the same diversity as newly diagnosed patients.

This specimen consisted of peripheral blood mononuclear cells (PBMCs), obtained before the fourth cycle of nivolumab. This TCR was recovered from a human donor with classical Hodgkin lymphoma. This chain uses TRBV4-3 with TRBJ2-7; 8 bases are a match to TRBD2. DNA of the CDR3: TGCGCCAGCAGCCAGGGAGCGGGAGACTACGAGCAGTACTTC. Amino acids: CASSQGAGDYEQYF.